Described below is a single TCR beta chain sequence and its context. This clone's antigen is unknown. Within one base of it there is no much larger clone, and no base qualities were kept. The library was built by means of the immunoSEQ multiplex PCR assay. Genomic DNA from the sorted T-cell subsets was used to amplify and sequence rearranged TCR beta chain products. From the authors' description of their analysis: Shannon entropy and Simpson indices were used to measure how diverse the repertoire of productive TCR beta rearrangements was. To assess clonal expansion, the frequencies of the 100 most abundant productive TCR beta clonotypes were added up as a share of total reads. The TRB repertoires were scored with a self-reactivity index that is based on amino acid usage at CDR3beta positions 6 and 7. Repertoire analyses used two-way ANOVA; flow cytometric analyses used Student t or Mann-Whitney tests. TCRdb took this table from immuneACCESS and kept in-frame rearrangements with V and J called. Such tables lack part of the clones; where checked against another copy, unresolved V genes explain under half of the gap, and the rest is unexplained. The D gene and trimming were derived from the DNA, and the V and J assignments and clone size from that table. In all, the sample holds around 1,300 clones, and roughly 79% of those were seen once. The top ten hold about 7% of the sample.

Before genomic DNA extraction, conventional CD4+ T cells were isolated from blood as CD25-low CD127-high cells. The study included eight patients with RAG deficiency, of whom one had SCID, two had Omenn syndrome and five had combined immunodeficiency or atypical SCID. The record originates from a study of regulatory and conventional T cells in RAG deficiency (dated by TCRdb to about 2017). Broadly, across the study: Autoimmunity is frequently associated with hypomorphic RAG mutations in combined immunodeficiency or atypical SCID. To compare the diversity and composition of the repertoires of Treg, conventional CD4+ and CD8+ T cells between RAG-deficient patients and healthy controls, the study applied high-throughput TCR beta sequencing.

The CDR3, from cysteine to phenylalanine, totals 18 residues. Only CDR3 DNA is held: 54 bases, read in frame from base 1. CDR1 is given as SGDLS and CDR2 as YYNGEE, both from the germline V gene. Ends trimmed: V by 0 bases, J by 2 bases; bases unmatched to a gene: 12. General findings and caveats noted by the study authors: Markedly lower Shannon entropy and higher Simpson indices were observed in RAG-deficient patients than in control T-cell subpopulations. In Omenn syndrome patients, sorted CD25-high CD127-low cells may represent peripherally activated cells rather than bona fide Treg cells. Shorter CDR3 lengths were found in all patient T-cell subsets, and >85% Treg-Tconv repertoire overlap at nucleotide and amino acid level was observed in Omenn syndrome patients. Unique TCR beta sequences from Treg cells were around 90-fold fewer in Omenn syndrome and CID/AS patients than controls, versus around 9.6-fold for other subsets. For some subjects, some T-cell subset analyses were not performed.

Sequences were obtained from CD4+ effector T cells sorted from blood. This TCR was recovered from a human donor with RAG deficiency presenting as severe combined immunodeficiency. The V and J segments used are TRBV9 and TRBJ2-7; 9 central nucleotides agree with TRBD2. The bases are TGTGCCAGCAGCGTAGGGTCCCGGGCTAGCGGGACTACCTACGAGCAGTACTTC. This codes for CASSVGSRASGTTYEQYF.